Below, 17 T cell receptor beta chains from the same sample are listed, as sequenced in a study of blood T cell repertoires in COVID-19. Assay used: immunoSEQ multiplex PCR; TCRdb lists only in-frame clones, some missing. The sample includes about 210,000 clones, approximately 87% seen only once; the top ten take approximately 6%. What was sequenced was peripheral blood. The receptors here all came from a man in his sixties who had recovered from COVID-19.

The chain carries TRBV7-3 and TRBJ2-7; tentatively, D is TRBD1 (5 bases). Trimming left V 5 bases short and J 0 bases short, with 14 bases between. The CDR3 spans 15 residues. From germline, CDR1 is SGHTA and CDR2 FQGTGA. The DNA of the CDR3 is TGTGCCAGCAGCCCCACAGGTACCCTCTCCTACGAGCAGTACTTC. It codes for CASSPTGTLSYEQYF.

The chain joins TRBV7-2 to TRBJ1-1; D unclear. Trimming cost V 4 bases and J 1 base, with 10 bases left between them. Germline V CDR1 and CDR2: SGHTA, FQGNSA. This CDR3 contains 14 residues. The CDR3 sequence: CASSYRHTNTEAFF. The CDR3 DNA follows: TGTGCCAGCAGCTACCGACACACGAACACTGAAGCTTTCTTT.

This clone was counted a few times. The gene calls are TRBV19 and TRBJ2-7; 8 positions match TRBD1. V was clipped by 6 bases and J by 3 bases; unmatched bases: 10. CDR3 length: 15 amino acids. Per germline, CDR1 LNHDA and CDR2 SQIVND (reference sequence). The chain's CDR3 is CASRPRDRPDYEQYF. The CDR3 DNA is TGTGCCAGTAGGCCCCGGGACAGGCCAGACTACGAGCAGTACTTC.

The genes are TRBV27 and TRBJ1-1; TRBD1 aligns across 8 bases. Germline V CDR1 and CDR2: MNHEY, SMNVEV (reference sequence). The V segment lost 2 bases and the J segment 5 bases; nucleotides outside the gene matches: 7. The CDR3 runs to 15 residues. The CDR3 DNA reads TGTGCCAGCAGTTTAATCCAGGGGGCGCGAACTGAAGCTTTCTTT. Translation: CASSLIQGARTEAFF.

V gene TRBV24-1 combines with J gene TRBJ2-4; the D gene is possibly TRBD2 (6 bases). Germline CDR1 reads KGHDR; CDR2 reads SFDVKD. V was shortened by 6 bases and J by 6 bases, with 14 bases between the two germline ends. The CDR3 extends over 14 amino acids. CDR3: CATSNGDLRNIQYF. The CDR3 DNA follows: TGTGCCACCAGTAACGGGGACTTGCGAAACATTCAGTACTTC.

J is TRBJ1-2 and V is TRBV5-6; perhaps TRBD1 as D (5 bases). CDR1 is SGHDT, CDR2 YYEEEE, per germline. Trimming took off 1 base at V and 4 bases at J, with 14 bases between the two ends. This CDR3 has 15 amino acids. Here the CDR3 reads CASSLTGEITYGYTF. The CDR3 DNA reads TGTGCCAGCAGCTTGACAGGAGAAATAACCTATGGCTACACCTTC.

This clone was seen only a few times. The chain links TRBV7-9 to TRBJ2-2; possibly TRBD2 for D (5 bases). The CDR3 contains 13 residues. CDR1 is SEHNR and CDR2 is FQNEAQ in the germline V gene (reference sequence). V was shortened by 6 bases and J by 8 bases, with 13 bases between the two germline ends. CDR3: CASSIGIGGELFF. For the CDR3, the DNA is TGTGCCAGCAGTATCGGGATAGGTGGGGAGCTGTTTTTT.

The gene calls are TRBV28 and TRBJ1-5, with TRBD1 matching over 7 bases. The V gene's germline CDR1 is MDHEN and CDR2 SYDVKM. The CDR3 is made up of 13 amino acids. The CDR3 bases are TGTTTACAGGGGAGGACCTTGAATCAGCCCCAGCATTTT. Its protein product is CLQGRTLNQPQHF. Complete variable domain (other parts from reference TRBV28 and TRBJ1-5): DVKVTQSSRYLVKRTGEKVFLECVQDMDHENMFWYRQDPGLGLRLIYFSYDVKMKEKGDIPEGYSVSREKKERFSLILESASTNQTSMYLCLQGRTLNQPQHFGDGTRLSIL.

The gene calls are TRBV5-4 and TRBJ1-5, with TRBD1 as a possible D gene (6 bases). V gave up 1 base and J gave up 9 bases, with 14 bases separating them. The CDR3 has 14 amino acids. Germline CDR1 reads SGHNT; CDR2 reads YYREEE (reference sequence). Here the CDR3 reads CASSLQGRDSPQHF. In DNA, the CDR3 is TGTGCCAGCAGCTTGCAGGGGAGGGACTCGCCCCAGCATTTT.

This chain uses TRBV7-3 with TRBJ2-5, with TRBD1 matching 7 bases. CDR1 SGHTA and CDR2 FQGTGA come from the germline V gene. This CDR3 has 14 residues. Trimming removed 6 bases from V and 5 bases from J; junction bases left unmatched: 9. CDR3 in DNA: TGTGCCAGCAGTTCAACAGGGGTCGGGGAGACCCAGTACTTC. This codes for CASSSTGVGETQYF.

CDR3 sequence reads: CASSRPEARNTEAFF. Here the CDR3 DNA reads TGTGCCAGCAGCCGCCCTGAAGCGCGCAACACTGAAGCTTTCTTT. This rearrangement joins TRBV4-2 to TRBJ1-1, with no clear D. The CDR3 is 15 residues long. V was cut by 4 bases and J by 2 bases, with 14 bases left in between. Per the germline V gene, CDR1 is LGHNA and CDR2 is YNFKEQ.

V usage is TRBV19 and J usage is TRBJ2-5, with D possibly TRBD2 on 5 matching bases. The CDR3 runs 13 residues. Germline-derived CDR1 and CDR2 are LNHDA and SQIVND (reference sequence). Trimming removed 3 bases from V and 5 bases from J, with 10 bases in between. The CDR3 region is CASSISRRETQYF. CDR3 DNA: TGTGCCAGTAGTATTTCTAGGAGGGAGACCCAGTACTTC.

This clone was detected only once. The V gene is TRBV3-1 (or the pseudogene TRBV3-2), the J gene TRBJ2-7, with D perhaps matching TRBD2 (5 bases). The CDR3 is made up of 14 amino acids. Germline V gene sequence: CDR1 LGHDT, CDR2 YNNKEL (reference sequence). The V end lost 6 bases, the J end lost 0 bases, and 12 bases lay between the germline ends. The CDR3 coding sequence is TGTGCCAGCAGAAAAGCGGAGAGCTCCTACGAGCAGTACTTC. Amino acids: CASRKAESSYEQYF.

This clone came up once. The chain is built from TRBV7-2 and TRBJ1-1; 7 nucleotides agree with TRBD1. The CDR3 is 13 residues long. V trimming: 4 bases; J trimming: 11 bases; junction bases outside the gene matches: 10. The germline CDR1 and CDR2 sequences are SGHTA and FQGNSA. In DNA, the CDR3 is TGTGCCAGCAGCTCCAGACAGGGTGGACCGGCTTTCTTT. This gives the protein CASSSRQGGPAFF.

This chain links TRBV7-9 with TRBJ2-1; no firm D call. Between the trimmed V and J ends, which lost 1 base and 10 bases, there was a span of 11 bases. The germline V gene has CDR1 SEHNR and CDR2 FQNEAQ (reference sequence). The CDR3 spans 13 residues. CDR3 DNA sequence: TGTGCCAGCAGCTTAGTCGCTGAGATGGAGCAGTTCTTC. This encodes CASSLVAEMEQFF.

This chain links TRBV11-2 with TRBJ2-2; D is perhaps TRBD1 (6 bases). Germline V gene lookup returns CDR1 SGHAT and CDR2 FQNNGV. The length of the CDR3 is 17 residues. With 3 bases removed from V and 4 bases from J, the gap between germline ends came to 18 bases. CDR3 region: CASSFFPRGSITGELFF. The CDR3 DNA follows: TGTGCCAGCAGCTTCTTCCCCAGGGGAAGTATCACCGGGGAGCTGTTTTTT.

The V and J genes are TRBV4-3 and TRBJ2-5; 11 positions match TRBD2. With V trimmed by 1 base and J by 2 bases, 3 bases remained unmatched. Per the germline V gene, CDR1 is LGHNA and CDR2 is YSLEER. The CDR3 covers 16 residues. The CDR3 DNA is TGCGCCAGCAGCCAAGCACTAGCGGGGGCTCAAGAGACCCAGTACTTC. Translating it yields CASSQALAGAQETQYF.